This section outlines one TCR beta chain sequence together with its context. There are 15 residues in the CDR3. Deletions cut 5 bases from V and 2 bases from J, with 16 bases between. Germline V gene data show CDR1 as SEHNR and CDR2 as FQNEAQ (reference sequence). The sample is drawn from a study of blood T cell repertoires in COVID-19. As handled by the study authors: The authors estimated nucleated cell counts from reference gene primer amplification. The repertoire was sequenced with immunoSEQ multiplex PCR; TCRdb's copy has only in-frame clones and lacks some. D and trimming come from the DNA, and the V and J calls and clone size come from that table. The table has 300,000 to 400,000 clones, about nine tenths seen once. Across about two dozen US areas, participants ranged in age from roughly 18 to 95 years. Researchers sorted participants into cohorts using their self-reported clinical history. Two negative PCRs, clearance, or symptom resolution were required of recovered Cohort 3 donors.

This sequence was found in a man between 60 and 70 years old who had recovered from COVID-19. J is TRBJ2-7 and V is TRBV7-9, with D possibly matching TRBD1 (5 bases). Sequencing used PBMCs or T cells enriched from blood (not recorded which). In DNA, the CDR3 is TGTGCCAGCAGCCCCTTAGGGGCTAAGCCCTACGAGCAGTACTTC. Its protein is CASSPLGAKPYEQYF.